This T cell receptor beta chain derives from a study of T cells in Graves' hyperthyroidism and ophthalmopathy. Broader study findings: Through a model of 13 V-J features, ophthalmopathy was separated from stable hyperthyroidism. Model-based prediction identified ophthalmopathy a median 6.5 months prior to its onset.

Out of over 7.5 ml of fresh peripheral blood came the PBMCs. This clonotype was seen a handful of times. Its target is unknown. Amplification yielded TCR beta CDR3 regions, with RNA transcripts as the source. First-round RT-PCR with HTBI primers amplified the TCR CDR3 region. Via MiXCR, TCRdb re-called the multiplex PCR reads, giving one row per CDR3 protein. Of 250,000 to 300,000 distinct CDR3 sequences in the sample, around 19% were seen once. The germline CDR1 and CDR2 sequences are SGDLS and YYNGEE. The CDR3 covers 16 residues. V dropped 9 bases and J dropped 0 bases, with 21 bases sitting between them.

The sequenced sample consisted of blood. The chain uses TRBV9 and TRBJ1-1, with D perhaps matching TRBD1 (5 bases). This sequence was found in a man between 50 and 59 years old with Graves' ophthalmopathy. The CDR3 reads CATPRREGFMNTEAFF. The DNA for the CDR3 is TGTGCCACCCCTCGCAGGGAGGGTTTCATGAACACTGAAGCTTTCTTT.